The 29 T cell receptor beta chains in this list originate from one sample, sequenced in a study of blood T cell repertoires in COVID-19. The protocol was immunoSEQ multiplex PCR, while the TCRdb copy is restricted to in-frame clones and leaves out a portion. The data hold about 190,000 clones, with about 77% observed a single time. Input material: peripheral blood. The receptors derive from an elderly woman with active or convalescent COVID-19.

The gene calls are TRBV27 and TRBJ1-2; possible D gene TRBD1, 6 bases. Germline loops: CDR1 MNHEY, CDR2 SMNVEV (reference sequence). Trimming stripped 0 bases from V and 8 bases from J, with 10 bases between. The CDR3 has 13 amino acids. CDR3 amino acids: CASSLSQGAGYTF. DNA of the CDR3: TGTGCCAGCAGTTTATCACAGGGAGCAGGCTACACCTTC.

This rearrangement joins TRBV2 to TRBJ2-1; D perhaps matches TRBD1 (6 bases). The V and J ends lost 6 bases and 10 bases respectively, with 16 bases between them. Germline V gene lookup returns CDR1 SNHLY and CDR2 FYNNEI. CDR3 length: 13 amino acids. CDR3 sequence: CASRESTGYEQFF. In nucleotides, the CDR3 is TGTGCCAGCAGGGAAAGTACAGGGTACGAGCAGTTCTTC.

The chain couples TRBV19 to TRBJ2-2; D unclear. Germline V gene data show CDR1 as LNHDA and CDR2 as SQIVND (reference sequence). The V end lost 3 bases, the J end lost 5 bases, and 7 bases lay between the germline ends. CDR3 length: 13 amino acids. The chain's CDR3 is CASSISFTGELFF. CDR3 DNA sequence: TGTGCCAGTAGTATTTCCTTTACCGGGGAGCTGTTTTTT.

This sequence joins TRBV2 and TRBJ2-2; TRBD2 is a possible D gene (5 bases). The CDR3 contains 14 residues. V dropped 7 bases and J dropped 6 bases, with 15 bases sitting between them. Looked up from germline, CDR1 is SNHLY and CDR2 is FYNNEI. The CDR3 DNA reads as TGTGCCAGCAAGGGCGGAGGCCAGGCCGGGGAGCTGTTTTTT. Amino acid sequence: CASKGGGQAGELFF.

This clone occurred once. This chain connects TRBV4-2 to TRBJ1-1; TRBD1 matches 10 bases. J gave up 5 bases and V 4 bases, and 7 bases lay outside the gene matches. The CDR3 is made up of 15 amino acids. Germline-derived CDR1 and CDR2 are LGHNA and YNFKEQ. The CDR3 loop reads CASSRAGQGETEAFF. As DNA, the CDR3 is TGTGCCAGCAGCCGAGCCGGACAGGGGGAGACTGAAGCTTTCTTT.

The V and J genes are TRBV5-5 and TRBJ2-5; D possibly corresponds to TRBD1 (6 bases). The germline V and J ends were trimmed by 3 bases and 5 bases, with 14 bases remaining between them. The CDR3 is 14 residues long. Germline lookup yields CDR1 SGHKS and CDR2 YYEKEE (reference sequence). This chain's CDR3 is CASSSLGGLETQYF. CDR3 DNA: TGTGCCAGCAGCTCCCTAGGGGGTCTCGAGACCCAGTACTTC.

The rearrangement joins TRBV5-1 to TRBJ2-5; maybe TRBD1 (5 bases). Trimming left V 0 bases short and J 5 bases short, with 11 bases between. Per germline, CDR1 SGHRS and CDR2 YFSETQ. CDR3 size: 14 residues. The CDR3 spells CASSLGRGTETQYF. The CDR3 DNA follows: TGCGCCAGCAGCTTGGGTAGGGGAACTGAGACCCAGTACTTC. Full variable domain (missing parts from reference TRBV5-1 and TRBJ2-5): KAGVTQTPRYLIKTRGQQVTLSCSPISGHRSVSWYQQTPGQGLQFLFEYFSETQRNKGNFPGRFSGRQFSNSRSEMNVSTLELGDSALYLCASSLGRGTETQYFGPGTRLLVL.

The chain couples TRBV10-2 to TRBJ1-2, with D tentatively TRBD1 (6 bases). Germline CDR1 WSHSY, CDR2 SAAADI. The CDR3 totals 15 residues. Deletions cut 6 bases from V and 0 bases from J, with 14 bases between. CDR3 coding DNA: TGCGCCAGCAGCGTCGGACAGACAGCTAACTATGGCTACACCTTC. Its protein product is CASSVGQTANYGYTF.

V usage is TRBV7-3 and J usage is TRBJ2-6, with 12 bases lining up with TRBD1. This CDR3 is built from 17 residues. The V segment lost 5 bases and the J segment 4 bases; nucleotides outside the gene matches: 6. CDR1 is SGHTA, CDR2 FQGTGA, per germline. DNA for the CDR3: TGTGCCAGCAGCCCCGGGACAGGGGGCGCCGGGGCCAACGTCCTGACTTTC. Protein: CASSPGTGGAGANVLTF.

The chain is built from TRBV28 and TRBJ1-2; 8 bases are shared with TRBD1. The CDR3 contains 12 residues. In germline, CDR1 is MDHEN, CDR2 SYDVKM. The CDR3 nucleotides read TGTCGTTCTGGTCAGGGGGCTGACGGCTACACCTTC. Its protein product is CRSGQGADGYTF.

This chain uses TRBV7-2 with TRBJ2-3; 9 positions agree with TRBD2. The germline gives CDR1 SGHTA, CDR2 FQGNSA. This CDR3 has 15 residues. V gave up 5 bases and J gave up 1 base; unmatched junction bases: 4. CDR3 amino acids: CASSRGGEGTDTQYF. As DNA, the CDR3 is TGTGCCAGCAGCCGCGGGGGGGAGGGCACAGATACGCAGTATTTT.

This clone was seen only once. The rearrangement joins TRBV7-9 to TRBJ2-7; 12 positions agree with TRBD1. The CDR3 runs 16 residues. J gave up 4 bases and V 2 bases, and 6 bases lay outside the gene matches. The germline CDR1 and CDR2 sequences are SEHNR and FQNEAQ (reference sequence). This CDR3 is CASSLLGTGGPYEQYF. CDR3 sequence (DNA): TGTGCCAGCAGCTTATTGGGGACAGGGGGCCCATACGAGCAGTACTTC.

The rearrangement links TRBV28 to TRBJ2-4; possible D gene TRBD1, 8 bases. The CDR3 covers 14 residues. The V and J ends lost 5 bases and 8 bases respectively, with 16 bases between them. Looked up from germline, CDR1 is MDHEN and CDR2 is SYDVKM. As DNA, the CDR3 is TGTGCCAGCAGTAGAACAGGGGGGGGTTACATTCAGTACTTC. Encoded protein: CASSRTGGGYIQYF. Using reference TRBV28 and TRBJ2-4 for the parts outside the CDR3, the full variable domain is DVKVTQSSRYLVKRTGEKVFLECVQDMDHENMFWYRQDPGLGLRLIYFSYDVKMKEKGDIPEGYSVSREKKERFSLILESASTNQTSMYLCASSRTGGGYIQYFGAGTRLSVL.

This clone was seen more than once but under ten times. The rearrangement joins TRBV27 to TRBJ2-7; possible D gene TRBD2, 5 bases. Trimming left V 5 bases short and J 2 bases short, with 13 bases between. This CDR3 spans 14 amino acids. Germline V gene sequence: CDR1 MNHEY, CDR2 SMNVEV (reference sequence). The CDR3 here is CASSARTPPYEQYF. The CDR3 DNA reads TGTGCCAGCAGTGCGAGGACTCCGCCCTACGAGCAGTACTTC.

On this clone: This same CDR3 is encoded by further DNA sequences in the sample. The chain employs TRBV5-1 and TRBJ2-3; D remains ambiguous. Germline V gene lookup returns CDR1 SGHRS and CDR2 YFSETQ. The CDR3 covers 12 residues. V was clipped by 2 bases and J by 3 bases, with 4 bases between them. This CDR3 reads CASSFLTDTQYF. CDR3 nucleotides: TGCGCCAGCAGCTTCCTGACAGATACGCAGTATTTT.

The chain is built from TRBV27 and TRBJ1-5; D remains unclear. The V end lost 7 bases, the J end lost 11 bases, and 12 bases lay between the germline ends. This CDR3 comprises 11 residues. Germline V CDR1 and CDR2: MNHEY, SMNVEV (reference sequence). The CDR3 DNA reads TGTGCCAGCACCTTTAGCTTAGCCCAGCATTTT. This translates into CASTFSLAQHF.

The J gene is TRBJ1-1, the V gene TRBV21-1; no check of the table's D call, TRBD1, against the DNA was made. TRBV21-1 is a pseudogene segment. The CDR3 covers 17 residues. The CDR3 reads CASSKAPGAGACLEAFF. The CDR3 DNA is TGTGCCAGCAGCAAAGCGCCCGGGGCAGGGGCCTGCCTTGAAGCTTTCTTT.

The gene calls are TRBV5-1 and TRBJ2-7, with TRBD2 matching 9 bases. There are 16 residues in the CDR3. Germline CDR1 SGHRS, CDR2 YFSETQ. V shed 4 bases, J shed 0 bases, and the junction held 8 bases outside the gene matches. The CDR3 loop is CASSHRGGASSYEQYF. Written as DNA, the CDR3 is TGCGCCAGCAGCCACCGCGGGGGGGCGAGCTCCTACGAGCAGTACTTC.

The chain uses TRBV5-1 and TRBJ2-5, with a possible D match to TRBD1 (6 bases). This CDR3 is built from 14 residues. With 0 bases removed from V and 3 bases from J, the gap between germline ends came to 9 bases. The V gene's germline CDR1 is SGHRS and CDR2 YFSETQ. In nucleotides, the CDR3 is TGCGCCAGCAGCTTGGTGGCAGGGGAAGAGACCCAGTACTTC. It translates to CASSLVAGEETQYF.

This clone has only one observation. The sample has other DNA sequences that encode this CDR3 too. The chain joins TRBV28 to TRBJ2-7; 12 bases map to TRBD2. The CDR3 spans 14 residues. V trimming: 4 bases; J trimming: 2 bases; junction bases outside the gene matches: 0. Germline V CDR1 and CDR2: MDHEN, SYDVKM. In DNA, the CDR3 is TGTGCCAGCAGTTCTAGCGGGGGGGCCTACGAGCAGTACTTC. Its protein product is CASSSSGGAYEQYF.

This sequence joins TRBV6-5 and TRBJ1-3; perhaps TRBD1 as D (6 bases). The CDR3 has 15 residues. V lost 7 bases and J 4 bases, leaving 17 bases between the germline ends. Per the germline V gene, CDR1 is MNHEY and CDR2 is SVGAGI. The CDR3 sequence is CASNGPRTAGNTIYF. In DNA form, the CDR3 reads TGTGCCAGCAACGGACCGAGGACAGCCGGAAACACCATATATTTT.

This chain uses TRBV7-2 with TRBJ2-7; 10 positions match TRBD1. V gave up 5 bases and J gave up 7 bases; unmatched junction bases: 11. The CDR3 extends over 15 amino acids. Germline V gives CDR1 SGHTA, CDR2 FQGNSA. In DNA, the CDR3 is TGTGCCAGCAGCCCCGGACAGGGGGGGAGTGAGGAGCAGTACTTC. Encoded protein: CASSPGQGGSEEQYF.

The chain joins TRBV7-6 to TRBJ2-3; no clear D gene. Trimming stripped 2 bases from V and 8 bases from J, with 23 bases between. There are 17 residues in the CDR3. The germline gives CDR1 SGHVS, CDR2 FNYEAQ. The CDR3 coding sequence is TGTGCCAGCAGCTTAAACCCCGTGGCGATCCCCTCGGGTACGCAGTATTTT. It is translated as CASSLNPVAIPSGTQYF.

This chain joins TRBV6-2 or TRBV6-3 and TRBJ2-7; 8 bases are shared with TRBD2. The CDR3 runs 14 residues. Trimming removed 6 bases from V and 4 bases from J; junction bases left unmatched: 8. Germline CDR1 MNHEY, CDR2 SVGEGT. The CDR3 bases are TGTGCCAGCAGCCTCCACGGGGGGGGTTACGAGCAGTACTTC. Its translation is CASSLHGGGYEQYF.

This clone was found a few times. CDR3 protein: CASRAGASYEQYF. In DNA, the CDR3 is TGTGCCAGCAGGGCGGGGGCTTCCTACGAGCAGTACTTC. The chain couples TRBV25-1 to TRBJ2-7; possibly TRBD2 for D (7 bases). Germline CDR1 reads MGHDK; CDR2 reads SYGVNS. The V end was cut by 6 bases, the J end by 1 base, with 10 bases between. CDR3 size: 13 residues.

V and J are TRBV27 and TRBJ1-2; 12 nucleotides agree with TRBD1. Losses at the gene ends were 8 bases for V and 5 bases for J; bases not matched to a gene: 3. Germline V gene data show CDR1 as MNHEY and CDR2 as SMNVEV (reference sequence). The CDR3 has 13 amino acids. CDR3 nucleotides: TGTGCCAGCGGGGACAGGGGGCTGTATGGCTACACCTTC. This sequence encodes CASGDRGLYGYTF.

The J gene is TRBJ2-3, the V gene TRBV9; D is unclear. CDR3 length: 12 amino acids. Germline CDR1 is SGDLS and CDR2 is YYNGEE. V shed 3 bases and J shed 2 bases, with 4 bases lying between them. The CDR3: CASSAFTDTQYF. In nucleotides, the CDR3 is TGTGCCAGCAGCGCATTCACAGATACGCAGTATTTT.

The rearrangement uses TRBV5-3 and TRBJ1-4; 7 nucleotides agree with TRBD1. TRBV5-3 belongs to the ORF category, with a function that is uncertain. The CDR3 is made up of 14 amino acids. The trim removed 4 bases at V and 7 bases at J, leaving 7 bases unmatched. CDR3 sequence: CARSPHRGGEKLFF. The CDR3 DNA reads as TGTGCCAGAAGCCCCCACAGGGGAGGTGAAAAACTGTTTTTT.

The V and J genes are TRBV5-4 and TRBJ2-1; TRBD1 agrees at 8 bases. V shed 4 bases, J shed 1 base, and the junction held 10 bases outside the gene matches. Germline lookup yields CDR1 SGHNT and CDR2 YYREEE (reference sequence). This CDR3 region has 17 residues. The CDR3 DNA is TGTGCCAGCAGCCCGGCAGGGGGCGCCCCGTCCTACAATGAGCAGTTCTTC. Translating it yields CASSPAGGAPSYNEQFF.